The source of this T cell receptor beta chain is a study of control samples from healthy donors and cancer patients (dated by TCRdb to 2018 to 2020). Libraries were built with the immunoSEQ multiplex PCR assay. Not all clones reach the TCRdb copy of this immuneACCESS table, which keeps in-frame sequences only. Checked studies attribute under half of the gap to unresolved V genes and leave the rest unexplained. This sample comprises over 45,000 clones, roughly 89% of them detected only once. The ten largest clones add up to around 1.4% of the sample. As for this clone: The antigen this receptor binds is unknown. Base qualities are not recorded, but no much larger clone differs from it by a single base.

From the cysteine up to the phenylalanine, the CDR3 has a length of 13 residues. Just the 39-base CDR3 DNA is kept, in frame starting at base 1. Relative to germline, V is 3 bases shorter and J is 9 bases shorter, with 15 bases between their ends. Here the chain combines TRBV12-3 or TRBV12-4 and TRBJ2-7; 6 matching bases give a weak D call of TRBD2. The TCR comes from a man in his forties with colorectal cancer. Sample: PBMCs. The CDR3 sequence is CASSFGGSARQYF. The DNA reads as follows: TGTGCCAGCAGTTTTGGAGGGAGCGCTCGGCAGTACTTC.